This T cell receptor beta chain comes out of a study of Ad26.COV2.S vaccination and SARS-CoV-2 variants. Assay used: immunoSEQ multiplex PCR; TCRdb lists only in-frame clones, some missing. The data contain 350,000 to 600,000 clones, 80% to 90% of them seen just once; the ten biggest clones take up roughly 1.7%. This clone was counted only a few times. Trimming stripped 0 bases from V and 4 bases from J, with 17 bases between. Germline assignment: CDR1 SGHRS and CDR2 YFSETQ. The CDR3 runs to 16 residues. Sample treatment: roughly 19 received Ad26.COV2.S at low or high dose, single or two shots; a few received placebo; per-sample allocation not given. Following the first vaccine or placebo injection, samples were taken on day 63.

The sequencing here drew on peripheral blood, taken in a trial of Ad26.COV2.S vaccine versus placebo. V and J are TRBV5-1 and TRBJ2-7, with D unclear. The TCR originated in a person between 18 and 59 years old who received the Ad26.COV2.S COVID-19 vaccine or a placebo. The CDR3 is CASSLEALSPVYEQYF. The CDR3 nucleotides read TGCGCCAGCAGCTTGGAGGCACTCTCCCCGGTGTACGAGCAGTACTTC.